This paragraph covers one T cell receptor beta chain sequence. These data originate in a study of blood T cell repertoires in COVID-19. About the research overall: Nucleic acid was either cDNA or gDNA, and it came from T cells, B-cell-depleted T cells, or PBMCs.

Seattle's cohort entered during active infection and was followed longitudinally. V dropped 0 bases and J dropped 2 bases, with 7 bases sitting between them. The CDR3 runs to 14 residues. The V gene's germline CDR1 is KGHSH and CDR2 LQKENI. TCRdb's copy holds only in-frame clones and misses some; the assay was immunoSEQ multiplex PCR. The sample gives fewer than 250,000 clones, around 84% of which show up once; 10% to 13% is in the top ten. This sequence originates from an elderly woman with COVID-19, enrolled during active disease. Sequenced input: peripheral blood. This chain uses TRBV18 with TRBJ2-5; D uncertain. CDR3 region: CASSPPVTQETQYF. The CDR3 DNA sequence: TGTGCCAGCTCACCACCGGTCACACAAGAGACCCAGTACTTC.